One sample yielded the 26 T cell receptor beta chains listed below, sequenced in a study of read filtering for tumor transcriptome and immune sequencing (TCRdb year 2020). Sequenced using an Illumina HiSeq 4000. TCR libraries were constructed from about 400 ng RNA using the Immunoverse kit, and molecular barcoded adaptors covering alpha/delta and beta/gamma chains were employed. TCRdb reanalyzed the raw reads on its own, using fastp at Q25 for trimming and MiXCR for clone calling, and kept in-frame beta chains. Merged by CDR3 protein, the rows form single entries marked with the most common genes and DNA. Here the sample has some 22,000 distinct CDR3 sequences; around a fifth occur a single time. About a sixth of the sample rests with the top ten. Sequencing used a population of CD138-negative cells sorted from bone marrow. In light of the paper, this sample's cell subset or site label describes: bone marrow mononuclear cells depleted of CD138+ plasma/myeloma cells by negative magnetic selection. These receptors came from a donor at least 40 years old with multiple myeloma.

This clonotype was counted at least ten times. The chain links TRBV20-1 to TRBJ2-2, with TRBD1 matching over 7 bases. This CDR3 is built from 13 residues. CDR1 is DFQATT and CDR2 is SNEGSKA in the germline V gene (reference sequence). Trimming at V came to 5 bases and at J to 1 base, leaving 1 base not matched to a gene. CDR3 in amino acids: CSAWDRNTGELFF. The DNA of the CDR3 is TGCAGTGCTTGGGACAGGAACACCGGGGAGCTGTTTTTT.

This clonotype was counted ten times or more. V is TRBV6-2 or TRBV6-3 and J is TRBJ1-5; no reliable D call. Germline V CDR1 and CDR2: MNHEY, SVGEGT. The germline V and J ends were trimmed by 6 bases and 2 bases, with 14 bases remaining between them. CDR3 length equals 15 residues. CDR3 protein: CASSTAGLGNQPQHF. DNA of the CDR3: TGTGCCAGCAGCACCGCGGGATTGGGCAATCAGCCCCAGCATTTT.

This clonotype was counted ten times or more. The chain joins TRBV19 to TRBJ2-1, with 8 bases lining up with TRBD2. Looked up from germline, CDR1 is LNHDA and CDR2 is SQIVND (reference sequence). V lost 3 bases, J lost 7 bases, and 5 bases stayed unmatched. The CDR3 is 14 residues long. CDR3 in amino acids: CASSIAGGTNEQFF. The CDR3 DNA reads TGTGCCAGTAGTATCGCGGGAGGCACAAATGAGCAGTTCTTC. The variable domain in full, with the rest retrieved from reference TRBV19 and TRBJ2-1, is DGGITQSPKYLFRKEGQNVTLSCEQNLNHDAMYWYRQDPGQGLRLIYYSQIVNDFQKGDIAEGYSVSREKKESFPLTVTSAQKNPTAFYLCASSIAGGTNEQFFGPGTRLTVL.

In its sample, this clonotype was seen many times. It is unclear where the CDR3 begins or ends on the DNA, so no DNA is shown, and the CDR3 is as TCRdb lists it. The chain couples TRBV5-1 to TRBJ2-3; whether TRBD1, the table's D call, matches the DNA was not checked. The CDR3 adds up to 22 amino acids, both ends counted. CDR1 is SGHRS, CDR2 YFSETQ, per germline. This chain's CDR3 is CASSLRASTDTQYFGAGDTQYF.

This clonotype was counted ten times or more. The chain links TRBV7-6 to TRBJ2-1; D is perhaps TRBD1 (6 bases). Trimming removed 4 bases at V and 6 bases at J, with 13 bases between. The CDR3 spans 14 residues. Germline assignment: CDR1 SGHVS and CDR2 FNYEAQ. The CDR3 coding sequence is TGTGCCAGCAGCTCCTCAACAGGGTCCAATGAGCAGTTCTTC. It specifies CASSSSTGSNEQFF.

At least ten counts were recorded for this clonotype. The gene calls are TRBV6-5 and TRBJ1-1; D might be TRBD1 (5 bases). Trimming shortened V by 0 bases and J by 3 bases, and 11 bases separated the two germline ends. The CDR3 runs 15 residues. Germline values: CDR1 MNHEY, CDR2 SVGAGI. The CDR3 coding sequence is TGTGCCAGCAGTTACTCGAGTACGGGGCACACTGAAGCTTTCTTT. As protein: CASSYSSTGHTEAFF.

This clonotype was seen only once. A far larger clone is one base from this, pointing to a likely read error. This chain uses TRBV7-2 with TRBJ2-2, with 9 bases that match TRBD2. The CDR3 has 17 residues. Germline CDR1 and CDR2: SGHTA and FQGNSA. CDR3 DNA: TGTGCCGGCAGCTTAGTCTCTAGCGGGGTGAACACCGGGGAGCTGTTTTTT. This translates into CAGSLVSSGVNTGELFF.

In the case of this clonotype: It is likely a read error: a sequence one base away is far more abundant. The J gene is TRBJ2-5, the V gene TRBV7-3; 7 nucleotides agree with TRBD1. Trimming took 7 bases from V and 1 from J; bases not matched to a gene: 9. The CDR3 runs to 15 residues. The V gene's germline CDR1 is SGHTA and CDR2 FQGTGA. CDR3 loop: CASKGTVSSQETQYF. CDR3 in DNA: TGTGCCAGCAAGGGGACAGTATCCTCCCAAGAGACCCAGTACTTC.

The sample holds many counts of this clonotype. The chain is built from TRBV7-9 and TRBJ2-7; 12 positions match TRBD1. Unmatched junction bases numbered 8, after V lost 7 bases and J lost 7 bases. The germline CDR1 and CDR2 sequences are SEHNR and FQNEAQ (reference sequence). CDR3 length: 14 amino acids. CDR3 loop: CASNMGQGAGEQYF. The CDR3 nucleotides are TGTGCCAGCAACATGGGACAGGGGGCCGGGGAGCAGTACTTC.

In the case of this clonotype: Germline is not matched at one junction end, which may reflect a read error. The chain carries TRBV2 and TRBJ2-2, with D maybe TRBD2 (7 bases). Germline V CDR1 and CDR2: SNHLY, FYNNEI. The CDR3 sequence is 13 residues long. In nucleotides, the CDR3 is TGTGCCAGCAGTCTGACTAGCCCCGGGGGGCTGTATTTT. Translation gives CASSLTSPGGLYF.

This clonotype is deemed medium-sized. V and J are TRBV7-2 and TRBJ2-1; TRBD2 might be the D (6 bases). V was trimmed by 2 bases and J by 3 bases, leaving 11 bases between them. Germline V CDR1 and CDR2: SGHTA, FQGNSA. The CDR3 loop spans 15 amino acids. The CDR3 here is CASSLRQRVYNEQFF. As DNA, the CDR3 is TGTGCCAGCAGCTTACGGCAGCGGGTCTACAATGAGCAGTTCTTC.

This clonotype was seen at least ten times. This chain uses TRBV20-1 with TRBJ2-1, with 9 bases identical to TRBD2. CDR3 length: 15 residues. Trimming removed 5 bases from V and 3 bases from J; junction bases left unmatched: 8. Looked up from germline, CDR1 is DFQATT and CDR2 is SNEGSKA (reference sequence). The chain's CDR3 is CSAFRQREVYNEQFF. For the CDR3, the DNA is TGCAGTGCTTTTCGACAGCGGGAGGTCTACAATGAGCAGTTCTTC.

This chain joins TRBV29-1 and TRBJ1-2; 7 bases align to TRBD1. CDR3 length: 13 residues. The germline CDR1 and CDR2 sequences are SQVTM and ANQGSEA. Losses at the gene ends were 6 bases for V and 2 bases for J; bases not matched to a gene: 6. This CDR3 is CSVRDSLNYGYTF. CDR3 bases: TGCAGCGTCCGGGACAGCCTGAACTATGGCTACACCTTC.

This clonotype turned up a few times. The genes are TRBV18 and TRBJ2-3; D is uncertain. The germline V gene encodes CDR1 KGHSH and CDR2 LQKENI. The CDR3 is made up of 13 amino acids. Trimming took off 0 bases at V and 0 bases at J, with 1 base between the two ends. The CDR3 sequence is CASSPPSTDTQYF. CDR3 coding DNA: TGTGCCAGCTCACCACCTAGCACAGATACGCAGTATTTT.

This clonotype was detected many times. The chain employs TRBV5-5 and TRBJ2-7; TRBD2 aligns across 13 bases. The junction had 7 bases not matched to a gene; V was cut back by 1 base and J by 6 bases. The CDR3 runs to 16 residues. CDR1 and CDR2 (germline): SGHKS, YYEKEE (reference sequence). Written as DNA, the CDR3 is TGTGCCAGCAGCTTGAGATCCGGGACTAGCGGGATCGAGCAGTACTTC. It is translated as CASSLRSGTSGIEQYF.

This clonotype has only a few counts. With a much larger clone just one base away, this may be a read error. V and J are TRBV28 and TRBJ2-1; TRBD2 aligns across 9 bases. Unmatched junction bases numbered 7, after V lost 7 bases and J lost 3 bases. CDR1 MDHEN and CDR2 SYDVKM come from the germline V gene. The CDR3 has 15 amino acids. The CDR3 region is CASIGSGSFYNEQFF. CDR3 nucleotides: TGTGCCAGCATAGGTAGCGGGAGCTTCTACAATGAGCAGTTCTTC.

This sequence joins TRBV20-1 and TRBJ2-1; 9 bases align to TRBD1. The V gene end was trimmed by 3 bases and the J gene end by 7 bases; junction bases not matched to a gene: 16. This CDR3 is built from 17 residues. CDR1 is DFQATT and CDR2 is SNEGSKA in the germline V gene (reference sequence). CDR3 DNA: TGCAGTGCTAGCGAAGCGTCGGGACAGGGTGCGGGTAATGAGCAGTTCTTC. Protein: CSASEASGQGAGNEQFF.

This clonotype occurred many times. The chain recombines TRBV9 with TRBJ2-4, with no clear D. The germline gives CDR1 SGDLS, CDR2 YYNGEE. V was shortened by 2 bases and J by 3 bases, with 9 bases between the two germline ends. There are 14 residues in the CDR3. The CDR3 DNA reads TGTGCCAGCAGCGTTGGCCGAAACAAAAACATTCAGTACTTC. Encoded protein: CASSVGRNKNIQYF. Full variable domain (rest looked up from reference TRBV9 and TRBJ2-4): DSGVTQTPKHLITATGQRVTLRCSPRSGDLSVYWYQQSLDQGLQFLIQYYNGEERAKGNILERFSAQQFPDLHSELNLSSLELGDSALYFCASSVGRNKNIQYFGAGTRLSVL.

This rearrangement joins TRBV24-1 to TRBJ2-7; TRBD1 or TRBD2 may be the D gene (5 bases each). This CDR3 comprises 16 residues. Germline V CDR1 and CDR2: KGHDR, SFDVKD. Trimming shortened V by 2 bases and J by 0 bases, and 13 bases separated the two germline ends. CDR3: CATSDSGGGLSYEQYF. Here the CDR3 DNA reads TGTGCCACCAGTGATTCTGGGGGTGGCCTCTCCTACGAGCAGTACTTC.

The table lists this clonotype with a few counts. This may stem from a read error, because a much larger clone lies one nucleotide away. V usage is TRBV10-3 and J usage is TRBJ2-2; D remains ambiguous. In germline, CDR1 is ENHRY, CDR2 SYGVKD. This CDR3 comprises 11 residues. Trimming pared 8 bases from V and 5 bases from J, leaving 6 bases between. CDR3 loop: CAIGVTGELFF. The CDR3 DNA sequence: TGTGCCATCGGTGTGACCGGGGAGCTGTTTTTT.

A remark on this clonotype: Being one base from a much bigger clone, this may be a read error. The rearrangement uses TRBV25-1 and TRBJ2-6; the match to TRBD1 covers 8 bases. Germline V lookup: CDR1 MGHDK, CDR2 SYGVNS. The CDR3 has 19 residues. The CDR3 bases are TGTGCCAGCAGTGAATCGAAGGGACAGGTGAACTCTGGGGCCAACATCCTGACTTTC. Translated: CASSESKGQVNSGANILTF.

This clonotype has just a few counts. V gene TRBV12-3 or TRBV12-4 combines with J gene TRBJ2-3; 9 nucleotides line up with TRBD2. Trimming took 5 bases from V and 0 from J; bases not matched to a gene: 12. The CDR3 extends over 18 amino acids. CDR3 in amino acids: CASSEAVAGEGSTDTQYF. The CDR3 DNA reads TGTGCCAGCAGTGAAGCCGTAGCGGGAGAGGGGAGCACAGATACGCAGTATTTT.

In its sample, this clonotype was seen many times. The CDR3 loop is CASSLSGSGNEQFF. CDR3 in DNA: TGTGCCAGCAGCTTAAGCGGGAGTGGCAATGAGCAGTTCTTC. The chain is built from TRBV7-3 and TRBJ2-1, with 7 positions matching TRBD2. Germline lookup yields CDR1 SGHTA and CDR2 FQGTGA. The CDR3 consists of 14 residues. J was trimmed by 6 bases and V by 1 base; bases with no gene match: 3.

This clonotype has ten or more counts. The rearrangement links TRBV19 to TRBJ2-7, with 7 bases fitting TRBD1. The ends lost 1 base at V and 3 bases at J; junction bases unmatched: 6. The CDR3 has 15 amino acids. CDR1 is LNHDA, CDR2 SQIVND, per germline (reference sequence). The CDR3 here is CASSIVRTGLYEQYF. DNA for the CDR3: TGTGCCAGTAGTATAGTCCGGACAGGCCTCTACGAGCAGTACTTC.

The chain links TRBV5-1 to TRBJ2-1; 9 nucleotides align to TRBD2. The germline gives CDR1 SGHRS, CDR2 YFSETQ. V was clipped by 2 bases and J by 6 bases; unmatched bases: 6. The CDR3 length is 15 residues. This CDR3 is CASSFCDSGSNEQFF. As DNA, the CDR3 is TGCGCCAGCAGCTTTTGTGATAGCGGGAGCAATGAGCAGTTCTTC.

The sample holds many counts of this clonotype. This sequence joins TRBV2 and TRBJ2-7; tentative D call: TRBD1 (5 bases). Trimming took 5 bases from V and 7 from J, leaving 12 bases between them. The length of the CDR3 is 12 residues. Looked up from germline, CDR1 is SNHLY and CDR2 is FYNNEI. The DNA for the CDR3 is TGTGCCAGCAGTAATAGGGGAAGGGAGCAGTACTTC. Translating gives CASSNRGREQYF.